Listed here are 26 T cell receptor beta chains from one sample, sequenced in a study of blood T cell repertoires in COVID-19. The repertoire was sequenced with immunoSEQ multiplex PCR; TCRdb's copy has only in-frame clones and lacks some. The sample holds some 120,000 clones; roughly 85% are singletons and the top ten take just under 25%. The sequenced material came from peripheral blood. Every receptor here comes from a human donor in a cohort sampled during active COVID-19.

V usage is TRBV6-1 and J usage is TRBJ2-7, with 7 nucleotides matching TRBD2. Germline values: CDR1 MNHNS, CDR2 SASEGT. With V trimmed by 1 base and J by 7 bases, 4 bases remained unmatched. The CDR3 is 13 residues long. The CDR3 DNA sequence: TGTGCCAGCAGTGAAGGACTAGCCAGGGAGCAGTACTTC. This sequence encodes CASSEGLAREQYF.

CDR3 DNA: TGTGCCAGCAGCAAATCTCCCCCGGGACTAGCTCGTTTAAGCTCCTACAATGAGCAGTTCTTC. Encoded protein: CASSKSPPGLARLSSYNEQFF. The chain uses TRBV21-1 and TRBJ2-1; TRBD2, the D gene given by the table, was not confirmed from the DNA. TRBV21-1 is labeled a pseudogene. The CDR3 sequence is 21 residues long.

The chain combines TRBV5-1 with TRBJ2-1, with 9 bases matching TRBD2. This CDR3 comprises 14 residues. V dropped 5 bases and J dropped 0; count of bases not matched to a gene: 0. In germline, CDR1 is SGHRS, CDR2 YFSETQ. The CDR3 here is CASSSGSSYNEQFF. The CDR3 nucleotides read TGCGCCAGCAGTAGCGGGAGCTCCTACAATGAGCAGTTCTTC.

This chain connects TRBV18 to TRBJ2-7, with TRBD1 as a possible D gene (5 bases). In germline, CDR1 is KGHSH, CDR2 LQKENI. The V end lost 0 bases, the J end lost 0 bases, and 6 bases lay between the germline ends. CDR3 length equals 14 residues. The CDR3 protein is CASSPPGDSYEQYF. The CDR3 DNA sequence: TGTGCCAGCTCACCACCAGGGGACTCCTACGAGCAGTACTTC.

The genes are TRBV18 and TRBJ2-3; a possible D gene is TRBD1 (5 bases). The CDR3 loop spans 14 amino acids. Between the trimmed V and J ends, which lost 2 bases and 6 bases, there was a span of 12 bases. Germline CDR1 is KGHSH and CDR2 is LQKENI. Here the CDR3 reads CASSPSRDGDTQYF. The CDR3 coding sequence is TGTGCCAGCTCACCATCCAGGGATGGGGATACGCAGTATTTT. Looking up the rest from reference TRBV18 and TRBJ2-3 gives the full variable domain: NAGVMQNPRHLVRRRGQEARLRCSPMKGHSHVYWYRQLPEEGLKFMVYLQKENIIDESGMPKERFSAEFPKEGPSILRIQQVVRGDSAAYFCASSPSRDGDTQYFGPGTRLTVL.

The V gene is TRBV5-1, the J gene TRBJ1-1; 11 nucleotides line up with TRBD1. Germline lookup yields CDR1 SGHRS and CDR2 YFSETQ. The CDR3 is 16 amino acids. V gave up 1 base and J gave up 5 bases; unmatched junction bases: 7. CDR3: CASSLFGTGGQTEAFF. The CDR3 DNA reads TGCGCCAGCAGCTTGTTTGGGACAGGGGGACAGACTGAAGCTTTCTTT.

The chain couples TRBV5-1 to TRBJ2-1; D is possibly TRBD1 (6 bases). Germline V gives CDR1 SGHRS, CDR2 YFSETQ. The CDR3 spans 11 residues. Between the trimmed V and J ends, which lost 4 bases and 12 bases, there was a span of 11 bases. This chain's CDR3 is CASSLTGLQFF. In nucleotides, the CDR3 is TGCGCCAGCAGCCTGACAGGTCTGCAGTTCTTC.

A few counts support this clone. The CDR3 spells CASSLGQGPGTDTQYF. Here the CDR3 DNA reads TGCGCCAGCAGCTTGGGACAGGGCCCAGGCACAGATACGCAGTATTTT. The V and J genes are TRBV5-1 and TRBJ2-3; TRBD1 matches 7 bases. Germline loops: CDR1 SGHRS, CDR2 YFSETQ. This CDR3 has 16 amino acids. V lost 0 bases, J lost 1 base, and 5 bases stayed unmatched.

This clone was detected only a few times. The CDR3 sequence is CASNPGKLAGREQYF. For the CDR3, the DNA is TGTGCCAGCAACCCTGGAAAGCTAGCGGGTAGGGAGCAGTACTTC. This chain connects TRBV28 to TRBJ2-7; 8 bases agree with TRBD2. This CDR3 has 15 residues. V trimming: 7 bases; J trimming: 7 bases; junction bases outside the gene matches: 15. Per germline, CDR1 MDHEN and CDR2 SYDVKM.

The gene calls are TRBV9 and TRBJ2-1; 7 nucleotides agree with TRBD2. With V trimmed by 4 bases and J by 10 bases, 8 bases remained unmatched. Germline V lookup: CDR1 SGDLS, CDR2 YYNGEE. There are 13 residues in the CDR3. The CDR3 DNA reads TGTGCCAGCAGCTTACAGACTAGCATGGAGCAGTTCTTC. It specifies CASSLQTSMEQFF.

This chain joins TRBV12-3 or TRBV12-4 and TRBJ1-2; D may be TRBD1 (5 bases). The CDR3 extends over 12 amino acids. V gave up 1 base and J gave up 8 bases, with 8 bases separating them. CDR3 nucleotides: TGTGCCAGCAGTTTAGGGGGCCTCGGCTACACCTTC. The encoded protein is CASSLGGLGYTF.

A few counts support this clone. The CDR3 spells CASSPMTGEATEAFF. The CDR3 nucleotides read TGTGCCAGCTCACCTATGACAGGGGAGGCCACTGAAGCTTTCTTT. The chain is built from TRBV18 and TRBJ1-1; 8 nucleotides agree with TRBD1. The junction had 7 bases not matched to a gene; V was cut back by 3 bases and J by 4 bases. Germline V CDR1 and CDR2: KGHSH, LQKENI. The CDR3 runs to 15 residues.

This sequence joins TRBV5-4 and TRBJ2-6; D possibly corresponds to TRBD2 (6 bases). Looked up from germline, CDR1 is SGHNT and CDR2 is YYREEE (reference sequence). Trimming pared 0 bases from V and 0 bases from J, leaving 13 bases between. CDR3 size: 18 residues. The CDR3 DNA is TGTGCCAGCAGCTTGGTAGGGACTCTTGGCTCTGGGGCCAACGTCCTGACTTTC. Amino acid sequence: CASSLVGTLGSGANVLTF.

This chain uses TRBV4-1 with TRBJ1-4; D not resolved. Germline loops: CDR1 MGHRA, CDR2 YSYEKL. Trimming removed 2 bases from V and 0 bases from J, with 13 bases in between. The CDR3 is 17 amino acids. The CDR3, as DNA: TGCGCCAGCAGCCAACACGACCGAGACTCAACTAATGAAAAACTGTTTTTT. Its translation: CASSQHDRDSTNEKLFF.

A few counts support this clone. The chain couples TRBV25-1 to TRBJ1-2, with D hard to call. Germline V lookup: CDR1 MGHDK, CDR2 SYGVNS. CDR3 length: 13 amino acids. Trimming took 6 bases from V and 8 from J, leaving 16 bases between them. DNA for the CDR3: TGTGCCAGCAGATTGACGCTAGGAGGGGGCTACACCTTC. Amino acid sequence: CASRLTLGGGYTF.

V usage is TRBV7-2 and J usage is TRBJ1-1, with 10 bases that match TRBD1. The trim removed 5 bases at V and 7 bases at J, leaving 7 bases unmatched. This CDR3 has 14 amino acids. Looked up from germline, CDR1 is SGHTA and CDR2 is FQGNSA. The CDR3 loop reads CASSLPGQGLEAFF. DNA for the CDR3: TGTGCCAGCAGCCTACCGGGACAGGGGCTTGAAGCTTTCTTT. The whole variable domain, remainder taken from reference TRBV7-2 and TRBJ1-1, is GAGVSQSPSNKVTEKGKDVELRCDPISGHTALYWYRQSLGQGLEFLIYFQGNSAPDKSGLPSDRFSAERTGGSVSTLTIQRTQQEDSAVYLCASSLPGQGLEAFFGQGTRLTVV.

The chain recombines TRBV19 with TRBJ2-7; the match to TRBD1 covers 9 bases. CDR3 length: 15 residues. Germline values: CDR1 LNHDA, CDR2 SQIVND (reference sequence). With V trimmed by 4 bases and J by 4 bases, 8 bases remained unmatched. The CDR3 bases are TGTGCCAGTAGTACCAACCGGGACAGGGCGTACGAGCAGTACTTC. It yields the protein CASSTNRDRAYEQYF.

This chain uses TRBV19 with TRBJ2-1, with 10 bases fitting TRBD1. The germline V gene encodes CDR1 LNHDA and CDR2 SQIVND (reference sequence). After removal of 2 bases from V and 9 bases from J, the junction contained 10 bases not matched to a gene. This CDR3 comprises 16 residues. The CDR3 region is CASSIPRTGGEGEQFF. CDR3 bases: TGTGCCAGTAGTATACCGCGGACAGGGGGGGAGGGTGAGCAGTTCTTC. Drawing the rest from reference TRBV19 and TRBJ2-1, the complete variable domain is DGGITQSPKYLFRKEGQNVTLSCEQNLNHDAMYWYRQDPGQGLRLIYYSQIVNDFQKGDIAEGYSVSREKKESFPLTVTSAQKNPTAFYLCASSIPRTGGEGEQFFGPGTRLTVL.

The chain is built from TRBV9 and TRBJ1-5, with a possible D match to TRBD1 (5 bases). V lost 2 bases to trimming and J lost 3 bases, with 12 bases between them. There are 15 residues in the CDR3. Germline CDR1 and CDR2: SGDLS and YYNGEE. CDR3 amino acids: CASSVGEGPNQPQHF. CDR3 DNA: TGTGCCAGCAGCGTCGGGGAGGGGCCCAATCAGCCCCAGCATTTT.

The chain has TRBV6-1 and TRBJ1-5; D uncertain. Germline V CDR1 and CDR2: MNHNS, SASEGT. The ends were cut back, 3 bases at V and 7 bases at J, with 13 bases in the middle. The CDR3 totals 14 residues. The CDR3 nucleotides read TGTGCCAGCAGTGAGGCGAGGTCTGGGCAGCCCCAGCATTTT. As protein: CASSEARSGQPQHF.

This clone was counted only a few times. The chain has TRBV19 and TRBJ1-5; no clear D gene. CDR1 and CDR2 from the germline V gene are LNHDA and SQIVND (reference sequence). V was clipped by 2 bases and J by 4 bases, with 12 bases between them. This CDR3 region has 15 residues. The CDR3 spells CASSIRTSPNQPQHF. The CDR3 DNA follows: TGTGCCAGTAGTATAAGGACTTCCCCAAATCAGCCCCAGCATTTT.

The chain has TRBV6-2 or TRBV6-3 and TRBJ2-3, with 10 positions matching TRBD2. Losses at the gene ends were 6 bases for V and 11 bases for J; bases not matched to a gene: 5. CDR1 and CDR2 from the germline V gene are MNHEY and SVGEGT. CDR3 length: 12 residues. The CDR3 sequence: CASSLRLAGQYF. The CDR3 region has the DNA TGTGCCAGCAGCCTAAGACTAGCGGGGCAGTATTTT.

This clone was counted once. This CDR3 reads CASSLEGLQGYGYTF. As DNA, the CDR3 is TGCGCCAGCAGCTTGGAGGGATTACAGGGCTATGGCTACACCTTC. The rearrangement uses TRBV5-1 and TRBJ1-2, with a tentative D call TRBD1 (6 bases). V was trimmed by 0 bases and J by 4 bases, leaving 13 bases between them. CDR3 size: 15 residues. Germline-derived CDR1 and CDR2 are SGHRS and YFSETQ.

This chain links TRBV21-1 with TRBJ2-7; the listed D gene, TRBD2, was not tested against the DNA. TRBV21-1 is a documented pseudogene. The CDR3 contains 18 residues. The chain's CDR3 is CASSKGRLAGGGGYEQYF. The DNA of the CDR3 is TGTGCCAGCAGCAAAGGCCGGCTAGCGGGAGGAGGAGGCTACGAGCAGTACTTC.

CDR3 DNA sequence: TGTGCCACCAGTGAGGGGAGTGCAGATACGCAGTATTTT. This translates into CATSEGSADTQYF. This rearrangement joins TRBV24-1 to TRBJ2-3, with D perhaps TRBD2 (5 bases). Between the trimmed V and J ends, which lost 4 bases and 4 bases, there was a span of 8 bases. CDR1 KGHDR and CDR2 SFDVKD come from the germline V gene. This CDR3 has 13 residues.

The V and J genes are TRBV7-3 and TRBJ1-2; possibly TRBD1 for D (6 bases). Germline values: CDR1 SGHTA, CDR2 FQGTGA. CDR3 length equals 14 residues. V gave up 1 base and J gave up 4 bases, with 10 bases separating them. The CDR3 protein is CASSLSSRGYGYTF. In DNA form, the CDR3 reads TGTGCCAGCAGCTTAAGCTCCAGGGGCTATGGCTACACCTTC.